One sample yielded the 2 T cell receptor beta chains listed below, sequenced in a study of blood T cell repertoires in COVID-19. Data came from immunoSEQ multiplex PCR; TCRdb stores just in-frame clones and leaves some out. The table records about 47,000 clones, 87% of them present only once. Sequencing was done on a sample of peripheral blood. Every receptor here comes from a man between 60 and 75 years old with active COVID-19.

CDR3 region: CAIREAGVNGYTF. The CDR3 DNA reads TGTGCCATCAGGGAGGCGGGGGTGAATGGCTACACCTTC. V is TRBV10-3 and J is TRBJ1-2; tentatively, D is TRBD1 (5 bases). CDR1 and CDR2 (germline): ENHRY, SYGVKD. V shed 6 bases and J shed 6 bases, with 14 bases lying between them. The CDR3 covers 13 residues.

This chain connects TRBV9 to TRBJ2-5; 7 bases match TRBD2. The ends lost 0 bases at V and 4 bases at J; junction bases unmatched: 3. Germline-derived CDR1 and CDR2 are SGDLS and YYNGEE. The CDR3 length is 14 residues. The CDR3 spells CASSVGRTRETQYF. CDR3 nucleotides: TGTGCCAGCAGCGTAGGGCGGACTAGAGAGACCCAGTACTTC.